Sequencing of this T cell receptor (beta chain) was carried out in a study of T cells in Graves' hyperthyroidism and ophthalmopathy. Overall study results and limits: Before onset, by a median of 6.5 months, the model predicted ophthalmopathy.

The CDR3 length is 16 residues. Germline V lookup: CDR1 SEHNR, CDR2 FQNEAQ (reference sequence). Trimming took 5 bases from V and 3 from J, leaving 18 bases between them. TCR beta CDR3 sequences were amplified from RNA transcripts. In the first-round RT-PCR of the TCR CDR3, the HTBI primer set was used. TCRdb re-derived calls from the multiplex PCR reads in MiXCR, one entry per CDR3 protein. Of around 380,000 distinct CDR3 sequences listed, roughly 14% are singletons. This clonotype was counted many times. Its target is unknown. The clonotype comes from a young man with Graves' hyperthyroidism that later progressed to Graves' ophthalmopathy. This chain links TRBV7-9 with TRBJ2-3; tentative D call: TRBD2 (6 bases). The source material was blood. The CDR3 reads CASSRGTLPQTDTQYF. The CDR3 region has the DNA TGTGCCAGCAGCCGCGGGACCCTACCCCAGACAGATACGCAGTATTTT.